The 22 T cell receptor beta chains listed next were all sequenced from one sample in a study of T cell clonotyping in hematopoietic cell transplantation. Here immunoSEQ multiplex PCR was the method, and the copy in TCRdb shows in-frame clones only, minus some. The profile shows 5,000 or so clones, over 85% of them singletons. The material was peripheral blood mononuclear cells, obtained 100 days after allogeneic stem cell transplant. The source of these receptors is a male patient between 65 and 85 years old who had an allogeneic stem cell transplant from an unrelated donor, so T cells may come from the graft donor. Some clones in this sample may be carry-over from other donors' samples.

CDR3 DNA: TGTGCCAGCAGCTCTACAGGGCCTGGAAACACCATATATTTT. Translation gives CASSSTGPGNTIYF. The rearrangement joins TRBV11-2 to TRBJ1-3; maybe TRBD1 (6 bases). There are 14 residues in the CDR3. Trimming removed 4 bases at V and 2 bases at J, with 9 bases between. CDR1 and CDR2 from the germline V gene are SGHAT and FQNNGV.

This chain links TRBV14 with TRBJ2-1; 7 nucleotides align to TRBD2. V shed 4 bases, J shed 3 bases, and the junction held 3 bases outside the gene matches. CDR1 and CDR2 (germline): SGHDN, FVKESK. The CDR3 totals 14 residues. The CDR3 DNA reads as TGTGCCAGCAGCCCGGGGGGTTTCTACAATGAGCAGTTCTTC. Translation gives CASSPGGFYNEQFF.

This clone was counted a single time. This chain uses TRBV11-2 with TRBJ2-5; D gene ambiguous. There are 12 residues in the CDR3. Germline V gene sequence: CDR1 SGHAT, CDR2 FQNNGV. Trimming took 6 bases from V and 11 from J, leaving 16 bases between them. The CDR3 is CASREDAGQQYF. CDR3 nucleotides: TGTGCCAGCAGAGAAGATGCAGGCCAGCAGTACTTC.

The chain has TRBV28 and TRBJ1-2; 9 bases fit TRBD1. Germline V gene lookup returns CDR1 MDHEN and CDR2 SYDVKM. The V segment lost 7 bases and the J segment 6 bases; nucleotides outside the gene matches: 15. The CDR3 covers 16 residues. The CDR3 nucleotides read TGTGCCAGCACCAGGGCGAGGGACAGGGCTAGTAATGGCTACACCTTC. Translating gives CASTRARDRASNGYTF.

The J gene is TRBJ2-1, the V gene TRBV7-3; no reliable D call. V lost 5 bases, J lost 9 bases, and 11 bases lay in between. Germline V gene data show CDR1 as SGHTA and CDR2 as FQGTGA. The CDR3 runs 12 residues. CDR3: CASSPQGVEQFF. In nucleotides, the CDR3 is TGTGCCAGCAGCCCCCAAGGTGTTGAGCAGTTCTTC.

The chain combines TRBV7-2 with TRBJ1-2, with D tentatively TRBD1 (6 bases). CDR3 size: 16 residues. Trimming pared 0 bases from V and 4 bases from J, leaving 15 bases between. CDR1 and CDR2 (germline): SGHTA, FQGNSA. The CDR3 sequence: CASSLALDRRSYGYTF. The CDR3 DNA reads as TGTGCCAGCAGCTTAGCACTGGACAGAAGAAGCTATGGCTACACCTTC.

The rearrangement uses TRBV28 and TRBJ2-2; D gene uncertain. CDR3 length: 14 amino acids. Germline V gene sequence: CDR1 MDHEN, CDR2 SYDVKM. The V gene lost 2 bases and the J gene lost 1 base, with 5 bases spanning the gap. CDR3 region: CASSLPLNTGELFF. For the CDR3, the DNA is TGTGCCAGCAGTTTACCCCTGAACACCGGGGAGCTGTTTTTT.

The V call is TRBV11-2, the J call TRBJ2-5, with a weak D call TRBD2 (5 bases). CDR1 and CDR2 (germline): SGHAT, FQNNGV. CDR3 length: 16 residues. Trimming removed 1 base from V and 2 bases from J, with 14 bases in between. The CDR3 DNA reads as TGTGCCAGCAGCTTAGTACCAGAATCGGGGCAAGAGACCCAGTACTTC. Translated: CASSLVPESGQETQYF.

The chain carries TRBV6-1 and TRBJ2-7, with D perhaps TRBD2 (6 bases). Germline CDR1 and CDR2: MNHNS and SASEGT. Trimming took 1 base from V and 4 from J, leaving 11 bases between them. The CDR3 runs 14 residues. CDR3 in DNA: TGTGCCAGCAGTGAAGGACAGCGGGCGTACGAGCAGTACTTC. Its translation is CASSEGQRAYEQYF.

By sample fraction, this clone is large. V and J are TRBV11-2 and TRBJ2-2; TRBD2 is a possible D gene (6 bases). Germline assignment: CDR1 SGHAT and CDR2 FQNNGV. Trimming took 0 bases from V and 1 from J, leaving 9 bases between them. This CDR3 region has 16 residues. CDR3 DNA sequence: TGTGCCAGCAGCTTAGAGGAGGGCCGGAACACCGGGGAGCTGTTTTTT. Residues: CASSLEEGRNTGELFF.

The chain links TRBV5-6 to TRBJ2-2; TRBD2 is a possible D gene (5 bases). CDR1 and CDR2 (germline): SGHDT, YYEEEE. CDR3 length: 15 residues. V was cut by 2 bases and J by 4 bases, with 12 bases left in between. The chain's CDR3 is CASSLGGIVTGELFF. DNA for the CDR3: TGTGCCAGCAGCTTAGGAGGAATAGTCACCGGGGAGCTGTTTTTT.

The table lists this clone with a count of one. The chain joins TRBV4-2 to TRBJ2-2; 12 nucleotides agree with TRBD2. J was trimmed by 8 bases and V by 2 bases; bases with no gene match: 9. This CDR3 is built from 17 residues. Germline V lookup: CDR1 LGHNA, CDR2 YNFKEQ. The chain's CDR3 is CASSQLAGGLAEGELFF. For the CDR3, the DNA is TGTGCCAGCAGCCAACTAGCGGGAGGGTTGGCGGAGGGGGAGCTGTTTTTT.

V gene TRBV6-5 combines with J gene TRBJ2-5; unclear D gene. V gave up 6 bases and J gave up 5 bases, with 13 bases separating them. The length of the CDR3 is 13 residues. Germline CDR1 reads MNHEY; CDR2 reads SVGAGI. CDR3: CASRSLGKETQYF. The CDR3, as DNA: TGTGCCAGCAGATCCCTAGGGAAGGAGACCCAGTACTTC.

This clone was recorded only once. The rearrangement uses TRBV29-1 and TRBJ2-2; weak D call: TRBD1 (6 bases). Trimming left V 2 bases short and J 5 bases short, with 12 bases between. Germline V gene lookup returns CDR1 SQVTM and CDR2 ANQGSEA. The CDR3 is 14 amino acids. The CDR3 loop reads CSVERQGRTGELFF. The CDR3 DNA follows: TGCAGCGTTGAACGGCAGGGGCGGACCGGGGAGCTGTTTTTT.

This chain uses TRBV9 with TRBJ1-1; D possibly corresponds to TRBD1 (5 bases). Germline assignment: CDR1 SGDLS and CDR2 YYNGEE. The CDR3 runs 18 residues. V was clipped by 4 bases and J by 4 bases, with 26 bases between them. CDR3 in amino acids: CASSLTGRTGSEGTEAFF. CDR3 in DNA: TGTGCCAGCAGCCTAACGGGCCGAACAGGCTCCGAAGGCACTGAAGCTTTCTTT.

The chain uses TRBV28 and TRBJ1-3; tentative D call: TRBD1 (6 bases). V was pared by 5 bases and J by 0 bases, with 11 bases between. This CDR3 has 15 residues. Looked up from germline, CDR1 is MDHEN and CDR2 is SYDVKM. The CDR3 here is CASSPGDLSGNTIYF. CDR3 DNA: TGTGCCAGCAGTCCAGGGGACCTCTCTGGAAACACCATATATTTT.

V and J are TRBV2 and TRBJ1-2; no reliable D call. The CDR3 loop spans 14 amino acids. The germline CDR1 and CDR2 sequences are SNHLY and FYNNEI. The V end lost 5 bases, the J end lost 7 bases, and 17 bases lay between the germline ends. CDR3 in amino acids: CASSHRLRSSGYTF. The CDR3 DNA follows: TGTGCCAGCAGTCACCGCCTCAGATCTAGTGGCTACACCTTC.

The rearrangement joins TRBV4-3 to TRBJ2-5; D might be TRBD1 (5 bases). Germline V lookup: CDR1 LGHNA, CDR2 YSLEER. V lost 3 bases and J 1 base, leaving 12 bases between the germline ends. The CDR3 covers 15 residues. The chain's CDR3 is CASSQAWQGQETQYF. CDR3 nucleotide sequence: TGCGCCAGCAGCCAGGCATGGCAGGGCCAAGAGACCCAGTACTTC.

With respect to this clone: The sample contains more than one DNA sequence encoding this CDR3. V is TRBV9 and J is TRBJ2-7; D is tentatively TRBD1 or TRBD2 (6 bases each). Trimming pared 0 bases from V and 0 bases from J, leaving 13 bases between. The CDR3 has 16 residues. Germline lookup yields CDR1 SGDLS and CDR2 YYNGEE. CDR3 DNA sequence: TGTGCCAGCAGCGTAGGGATCGGGGGCAGCTCCTACGAGCAGTACTTC. This gives the protein CASSVGIGGSSYEQYF.

This clone was picked up one time. The rearrangement uses TRBV4-1 and TRBJ2-3; D remains ambiguous. CDR1 MGHRA and CDR2 YSYEKL come from the germline V gene. The length of the CDR3 is 13 residues. V dropped 4 bases and J dropped 3 bases, with 8 bases sitting between them. In DNA form, the CDR3 reads TGCGCCAGCAGCCTGCGGTGGACAGATACGCAGTATTTT. It is translated as CASSLRWTDTQYF.

The V call is TRBV2, the J call TRBJ1-4; D is unclear. The CDR3 sequence is 13 residues long. The V gene lost 7 bases and the J gene lost 7 bases, with 13 bases spanning the gap. Germline loops: CDR1 SNHLY, CDR2 FYNNEI. The CDR3 nucleotides read TGTGCCAGCACGAGTAAGCAGATTGAAAAACTGTTTTTT. Its protein product is CASTSKQIEKLFF.

The chain recombines TRBV7-9 with TRBJ2-7, with TRBD1 as a possible D gene (6 bases). CDR1 and CDR2 from the germline V gene are SEHNR and FQNEAQ (reference sequence). Trimming shortened V by 8 bases and J by 6 bases, and 11 bases separated the two germline ends. This CDR3 is 11 amino acids long. The CDR3 spells CASHEGGEQYF. The CDR3 DNA is TGTGCCAGCCACGAAGGGGGCGAGCAGTACTTC. Variable domain in full (rest from reference TRBV7-9 and TRBJ2-7): DTGVSQNPRHKITKRGQNVTFRCDPISEHNRLYWYRQTLGQGPEFLTYFQNEAQLEKSRLLSDRFSAERPKGSFSTLEIQRTEQGDSAMYLCASHEGGEQYFGPGTRLTVT.